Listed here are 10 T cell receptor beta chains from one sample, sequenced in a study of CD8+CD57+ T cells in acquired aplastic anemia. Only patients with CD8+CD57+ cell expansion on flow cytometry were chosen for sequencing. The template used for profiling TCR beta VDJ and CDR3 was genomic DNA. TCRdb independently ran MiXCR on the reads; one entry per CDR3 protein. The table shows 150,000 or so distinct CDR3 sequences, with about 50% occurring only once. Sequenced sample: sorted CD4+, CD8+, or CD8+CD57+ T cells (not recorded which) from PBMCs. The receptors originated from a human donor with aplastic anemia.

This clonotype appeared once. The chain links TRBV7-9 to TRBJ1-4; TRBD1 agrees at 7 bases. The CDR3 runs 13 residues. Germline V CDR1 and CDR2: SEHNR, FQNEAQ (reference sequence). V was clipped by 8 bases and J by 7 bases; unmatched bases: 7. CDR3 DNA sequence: TGTGCCAGCCGGGACAGTGCGAGTGAAAAACTGTTTTTT. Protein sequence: CASRDSASEKLFF.

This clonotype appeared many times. The CDR3 spells CASSPQGATNEKLFF. CDR3 in DNA: TGTGCCAGCAGCCCCCAGGGGGCGACTAATGAAAAACTGTTTTTT. The chain has TRBV5-5 and TRBJ1-4, with 8 nucleotides matching TRBD1. V lost 4 bases to trimming and J lost 2 bases; unmatched junction nucleotides: 4. The CDR3 extends over 15 amino acids. Germline V gene lookup returns CDR1 SGHKS and CDR2 YYEKEE (reference sequence).

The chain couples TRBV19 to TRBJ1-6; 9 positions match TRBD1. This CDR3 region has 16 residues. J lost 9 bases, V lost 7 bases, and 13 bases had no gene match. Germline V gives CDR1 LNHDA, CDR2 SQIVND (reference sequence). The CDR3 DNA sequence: TGTGCCAGTACCATGACCGGACAGGGGCTGCGTTCACCCCTCCACTTT. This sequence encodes CASTMTGQGLRSPLHF.

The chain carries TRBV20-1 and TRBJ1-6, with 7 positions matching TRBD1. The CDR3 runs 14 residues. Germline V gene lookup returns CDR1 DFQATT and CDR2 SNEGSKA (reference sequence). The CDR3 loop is CRTSERDSPTPLHF. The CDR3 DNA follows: TGCAGGACTAGCGAGAGGGACAGCCCGACCCCCCTCCACTTT.

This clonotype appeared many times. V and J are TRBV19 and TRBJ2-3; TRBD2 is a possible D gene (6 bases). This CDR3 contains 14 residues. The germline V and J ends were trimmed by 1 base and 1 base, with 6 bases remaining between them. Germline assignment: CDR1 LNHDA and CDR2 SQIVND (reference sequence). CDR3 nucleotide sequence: TGTGCCAGTAGTATAGCGGGGGGCACAGATACGCAGTATTTT. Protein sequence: CASSIAGGTDTQYF.

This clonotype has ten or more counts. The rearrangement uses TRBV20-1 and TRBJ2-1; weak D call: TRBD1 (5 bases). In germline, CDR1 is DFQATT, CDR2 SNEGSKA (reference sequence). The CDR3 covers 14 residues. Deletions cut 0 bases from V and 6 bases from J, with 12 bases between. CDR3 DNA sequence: TGCAGTGCTAGAGATCCCTATCAGGGCAATGAGCAGTTCTTC. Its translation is CSARDPYQGNEQFF.

CDR3 DNA sequence: TGCAGTGCTAGGCTCCAGGGTGGCGATGATTCACCCCTCCACTTT. Its protein is CSARLQGGDDSPLHF. The chain couples TRBV20-1 to TRBJ1-6, with a possible D match to TRBD1 (5 bases). Looked up from germline, CDR1 is DFQATT and CDR2 is SNEGSKA (reference sequence). This CDR3 is 15 amino acids long. V was shortened by 3 bases and J by 8 bases, with 17 bases between the two germline ends.

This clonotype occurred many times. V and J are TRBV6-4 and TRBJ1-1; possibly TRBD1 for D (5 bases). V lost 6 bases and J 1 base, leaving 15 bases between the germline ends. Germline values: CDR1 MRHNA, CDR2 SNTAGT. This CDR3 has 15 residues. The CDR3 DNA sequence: TGTGCCAGCAGGGGAGGGGTGGGAGAGAACACTGAAGCTTTCTTT. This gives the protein CASRGGVGENTEAFF.

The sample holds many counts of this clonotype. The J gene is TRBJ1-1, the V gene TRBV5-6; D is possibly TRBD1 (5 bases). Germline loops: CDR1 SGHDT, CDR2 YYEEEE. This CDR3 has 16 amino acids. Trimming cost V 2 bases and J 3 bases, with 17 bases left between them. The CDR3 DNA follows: TGTGCCAGCAGCTTACCGGGACTAAACTGGGACACTGAAGCTTTCTTT. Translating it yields CASSLPGLNWDTEAFF. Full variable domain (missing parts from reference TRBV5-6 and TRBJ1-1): DAGVTQSPTHLIKTRGQQVTLRCSPKSGHDTVSWYQQALGQGPQFIFQYYEEEERQRGNFPDRFSGHQFPNYSSELNVNALLLGDSALYLCASSLPGLNWDTEAFFGQGTRLTVV.

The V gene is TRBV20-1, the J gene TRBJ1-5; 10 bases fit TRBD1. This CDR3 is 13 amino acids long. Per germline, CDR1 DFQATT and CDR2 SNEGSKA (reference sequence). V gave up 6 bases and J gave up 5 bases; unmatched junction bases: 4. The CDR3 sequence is CSAAGTGDQPQHF. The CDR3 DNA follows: TGCAGTGCGGCCGGGACAGGGGATCAGCCCCAGCATTTT.